These 20 T cell receptor beta chains came from one sample sequenced in a study of CD8 T cells in Susac syndrome. Reverse transcription used roughly 0.45 to 1 ug RNA and random hexamers. A single record per CDR3 protein comes from TCRdb applying MiXCR to the immunoSEQ multiplex PCR reads. This sample has 77,000 or so distinct CDR3 sequences, with roughly 91% found just once. The sequencing input was CD4+ T cells from PBMCs. These receptors all come from a human donor with Susac syndrome.

The chain is built from TRBV20-1 and TRBJ2-7; 9 nucleotides agree with TRBD2. Germline-derived CDR1 and CDR2 are DFQATT and SNEGSKA (reference sequence). V shed 6 bases and J 2 bases; nucleotides not matched to a gene: 8. The CDR3 totals 14 residues. In DNA form, the CDR3 reads TGCAGTGCCCCCCAGCGGGGGGACACCTACGAGCAGTACTTC. Protein product: CSAPQRGDTYEQYF.

This chain links TRBV3-1 with TRBJ2-1; 8 bases match TRBD2. The germline gives CDR1 LGHDT, CDR2 YNNKEL (reference sequence). The CDR3 totals 16 residues. Losses at the gene ends were 6 bases for V and 6 bases for J; bases not matched to a gene: 13. The chain's CDR3 is CASSRRGGDNRNEQFF. The CDR3, as DNA: TGTGCCAGCAGTCGTCGGGGGGGCGACAACCGCAATGAGCAGTTCTTC.

V is TRBV5-4 and J is TRBJ2-1; TRBD2 agrees at 12 bases. The CDR3 loop spans 15 amino acids. The V and J ends lost 3 bases and 4 bases, in that order; junction bases with no gene match: 2. The germline gives CDR1 SGHNT, CDR2 YYREEE (reference sequence). DNA for the CDR3: TGTGCCAGCAGCTCCGGGACTAGCGGGTACAATGAGCAGTTCTTC. Protein: CASSSGTSGYNEQFF. The variable domain in full, with the rest retrieved from reference TRBV5-4 and TRBJ2-1, is ETGVTQSPTHLIKTRGQQVTLRCSSQSGHNTVSWYQQALGQGPQFIFQYYREEENGRGNFPPRFSGLQFPNYSSELNVNALELDDSALYLCASSSGTSGYNEQFFGPGTRLTVL.

Only one count was recorded for this clonotype. The CDR3 sequence: CASSSKGLNSGVAYEQYF. The CDR3 coding sequence is TGTGCCAGCAGCTCAAAGGGCCTTAACAGTGGGGTGGCTTACGAGCAGTACTTC. The chain joins TRBV7-9 to TRBJ2-7; D is unclear. Trimming took 4 bases from V and 4 from J, leaving 26 bases between them. CDR1 is SEHNR and CDR2 is FQNEAQ in the germline V gene (reference sequence). CDR3 size: 18 residues.

The rearrangement links TRBV12-3 or TRBV12-4 to TRBJ2-1, with 9 bases fitting TRBD2. V trimming: 5 bases; J trimming: 6 bases; junction bases outside the gene matches: 8. The CDR3 runs to 15 residues. Here the CDR3 DNA reads TGTGCCAGCAGTCGGAGCGGCGGGAGGGTCAATGAGCAGTTCTTC. Residues: CASSRSGGRVNEQFF.

The chain carries TRBV28 and TRBJ2-2; a weak D match, TRBD2 (6 bases). The CDR3 loop spans 15 amino acids. The V end was cut by 5 bases, the J end by 5 bases, with 15 bases between. Germline V gives CDR1 MDHEN, CDR2 SYDVKM. DNA for the CDR3: TGTGCCAGCAGTCCAGGATGGAGGGGTACCGGGGAGCTGTTTTTT. It translates to CASSPGWRGTGELFF. Full variable domain (outside the CDR3, taken from reference TRBV28 and TRBJ2-2): DVKVTQSSRYLVKRTGEKVFLECVQDMDHENMFWYRQDPGLGLRLIYFSYDVKMKEKGDIPEGYSVSREKKERFSLILESASTNQTSMYLCASSPGWRGTGELFFGEGSRLTVL.

The chain joins TRBV18 to TRBJ1-3; the match to TRBD1 covers 7 bases. V gave up 3 bases and J gave up 2 bases; unmatched junction bases: 4. Germline V lookup: CDR1 KGHSH, CDR2 LQKENI. The CDR3 loop spans 15 amino acids. CDR3 sequence: CASSPGTVAGNTIYF. CDR3 nucleotides: TGTGCCAGCTCACCGGGGACAGTAGCTGGAAACACCATATATTTT.

The chain carries TRBV20-1 and TRBJ2-3; the D is unclear. Germline-derived CDR1 and CDR2 are DFQATT and SNEGSKA (reference sequence). Trimming stripped 3 bases from V and 5 bases from J, with 6 bases between. The CDR3 is made up of 11 amino acids. CDR3 bases: TGCAGTGCTAGGTTGAAAGATACGCAGTATTTT. This translates into CSARLKDTQYF.

The V gene is TRBV15, the J gene TRBJ1-3; D remains unclear. The CDR3 is 13 amino acids. The germline V gene has CDR1 LNHNV and CDR2 YYDKDF (reference sequence). The V end was cut by 5 bases, the J end by 0 bases, with 5 bases between. In DNA, the CDR3 is TGTGCCACCAGCTACAACTCTGGAAACACCATATATTTT. Protein product: CATSYNSGNTIYF.

There are a few counts of this clonotype. The V call is TRBV5-1, the J call TRBJ1-6; D is ambiguous. This CDR3 is built from 14 residues. Between the trimmed V and J ends, which lost 5 bases and 10 bases, there was a span of 16 bases. Germline V CDR1 and CDR2: SGHRS, YFSETQ. CDR3 bases: TGCGCCAGCAGTTCTCCGGCCACAAGATCACCCCTCCACTTT. It encodes CASSSPATRSPLHF.

The rearrangement links TRBV7-6 to TRBJ2-7, with TRBD2 matching 7 bases. V shed 0 bases and J 3 bases; nucleotides not matched to a gene: 5. Germline assignment: CDR1 SGHVS and CDR2 FNYEAQ. The CDR3 extends over 15 amino acids. The CDR3 coding sequence is TGTGCCAGCAGCTTAGCGGGAGGGCCAAACTACGAGCAGTACTTC. Its translation: CASSLAGGPNYEQYF.

Details on this clonotype: The junction shows a germline mismatch at one end, possibly a read error. This chain uses TRBV6-6 with TRBJ1-1; TRBD1 matches 9 bases. Germline V lookup: CDR1 MNHNY, CDR2 SVGAGI (reference sequence). This CDR3 region has 16 residues. The CDR3 DNA reads TGTGCCAGCAGTTTTGTTTCCGGGACAGGGAACCCTGAAGCTTTCTTT. As protein: CASSFVSGTGNPEAFF.

This chain joins TRBV28 and TRBJ2-5; maybe TRBD1 (6 bases). CDR1 is MDHEN, CDR2 SYDVKM, per germline. V was clipped by 6 bases and J by 4 bases, with 9 bases between them. This CDR3 is 12 amino acids long. In DNA, the CDR3 is TGTGCCAGCAGGACAGGTGTAGAGACCCAGTACTTC. Translation: CASRTGVETQYF.

This clonotype was detected only a few times. This chain uses TRBV6-1 with TRBJ1-2; 11 positions match TRBD1. CDR1 and CDR2 (germline): MNHNS, SASEGT. V lost 6 bases, J lost 7 bases, and 7 bases stayed unmatched. CDR3 length: 14 residues. The CDR3 nucleotides read TGTGCCAGCAGCCACCCCGGGACAGGGGGTGGCTACACCTTC. Its translation is CASSHPGTGGGYTF.

The V call is TRBV6-5, the J call TRBJ2-1; D remains ambiguous. Germline V gene lookup returns CDR1 MNHEY and CDR2 SVGAGI. Deletions cut 0 bases from V and 7 bases from J, with 10 bases between. CDR3 length: 14 residues. Here the CDR3 reads CASSYSPAVNEQFF. The CDR3 DNA follows: TGTGCCAGCAGTTACTCCCCGGCAGTGAATGAGCAGTTCTTC.

This sequence joins TRBV20-1 and TRBJ2-3; D is unclear. Germline CDR1 and CDR2: DFQATT and SNEGSKA (reference sequence). The CDR3 totals 13 residues. Between the trimmed V and J ends, which lost 0 bases and 4 bases, there was a span of 8 bases. CDR3 loop: CSARDKGPDTQYF. For the CDR3, the DNA is TGCAGTGCTAGAGATAAGGGTCCAGATACGCAGTATTTT.

This clonotype was found once. The V call is TRBV30, the J call TRBJ2-1; no firm D call. The CDR3 totals 15 residues. V was trimmed by 2 bases and J by 5 bases, leaving 16 bases between them. CDR1 is GTSNPN, CDR2 SVGIG, per germline (reference sequence). This CDR3 reads CAWSRATKYHNEQFF. The CDR3 DNA sequence: TGTGCCTGGAGTAGGGCTACTAAATACCACAATGAGCAGTTCTTC.

CDR3 sequence (DNA): TGTGCCAGCAGCTTATCATCGGGAGCGGGGACTAGCGGGAGAGGGTATTTT. It yields the protein CASSLSSGAGTSGRGYF. The chain uses TRBV7-2 and TRBJ2-3, with 14 nucleotides matching TRBD2. V dropped 2 bases and J dropped 14; count of bases not matched to a gene: 15. CDR1 and CDR2 from the germline V gene are SGHTA and FQGNSA. The CDR3 runs to 17 residues.

The DNA for the CDR3 is TGTGCCAGCAGTGGGGGGAGGGCACGGGCGCAGTATTTT. Translating it yields CASSGGRARAQYF. The chain employs TRBV25-1 and TRBJ2-3; 7 bases line up with TRBD2. Germline V gives CDR1 MGHDK, CDR2 SYGVNS. The junction had 8 bases not matched to a gene; V was cut back by 4 bases and J by 10 bases. CDR3 length: 13 amino acids.

The V gene is TRBV6-5, the J gene TRBJ2-7, with TRBD2 identical over 10 bases. This CDR3 spans 15 amino acids. Trimming cost V 6 bases and J 7 bases; bases outside gene matches: 12. The germline CDR1 and CDR2 sequences are MNHEY and SVGAGI. The DNA of the CDR3 is TGTGCCAGCAGCGACTCAGCGGGGGGGTTACGGGAGCAGTACTTC. It yields the protein CASSDSAGGLREQYF.